The 2 T cell receptor beta chains presented below share a single source sample, sequenced in a study of T cell responses to AZD1222 COVID-19 vaccine. Assay: immunoSEQ multiplex PCR; the TCRdb copy retains only in-frame clones and omits some. The sample shows 100,000 or so clones, approximately 89% of them seen only once. The specimen comprised peripheral blood, sampled 28 days after the second AZD1222 dose. Receptors originate from an adult who received the AZD1222 COVID-19 vaccine.

The chain combines TRBV19 with TRBJ2-5, with a tentative D call TRBD2 (5 bases). V shed 5 bases and J shed 4 bases, with 26 bases lying between them. Germline lookup yields CDR1 LNHDA and CDR2 SQIVND (reference sequence). This CDR3 comprises 18 residues. CDR3 coding DNA: TGTGCCAGTAGTCGGAGGACCTCAGGCTATCCAACATCAGAGACCCAGTACTTC. Translating gives CASSRRTSGYPTSETQYF. Drawing the rest from reference TRBV19 and TRBJ2-5, the complete variable domain is DGGITQSPKYLFRKEGQNVTLSCEQNLNHDAMYWYRQDPGQGLRLIYYSQIVNDFQKGDIAEGYSVSREKKESFPLTVTSAQKNPTAFYLCASSRRTSGYPTSETQYFGPGTRLLVL.

Only one count was recorded for this clone. The chain uses TRBV3-1 (or the pseudogene TRBV3-2) and TRBJ2-7; D is unclear. Germline V gene data show CDR1 as LGHDT and CDR2 as YNNKEL (reference sequence). With 0 bases removed from V and 7 bases from J, the gap between germline ends came to 13 bases. This CDR3 region has 14 residues. CDR3 in amino acids: CASSQDSGVSEQYF. In DNA form, the CDR3 reads TGTGCCAGCAGCCAAGATAGTGGGGTTTCGGAGCAGTACTTC.